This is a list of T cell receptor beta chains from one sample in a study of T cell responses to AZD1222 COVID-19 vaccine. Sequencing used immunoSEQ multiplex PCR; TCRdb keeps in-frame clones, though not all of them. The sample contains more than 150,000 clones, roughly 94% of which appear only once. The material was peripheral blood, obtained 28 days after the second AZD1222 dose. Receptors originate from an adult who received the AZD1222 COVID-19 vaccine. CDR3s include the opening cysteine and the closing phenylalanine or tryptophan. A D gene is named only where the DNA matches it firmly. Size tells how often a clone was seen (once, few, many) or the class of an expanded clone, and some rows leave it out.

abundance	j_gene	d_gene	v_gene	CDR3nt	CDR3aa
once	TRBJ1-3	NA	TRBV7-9	TGTGCCAGCAGCTTTTCCGGGAGCTCTGGAAACACCATATATTTT	CASSFSGSSGNTIYF
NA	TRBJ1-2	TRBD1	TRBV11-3	TGTGCCAGCAGCTTAGGCTACCCGACAGGGGGGGATGGCTACACCTTC	CASSLGYPTGGDGYTF
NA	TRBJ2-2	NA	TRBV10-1	TGCGCCAGCAGTGAGGGGGGCCGGAACACCGGGGAGCTGTTTTTT	CASSEGGRNTGELFF
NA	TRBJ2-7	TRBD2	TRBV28	TGTGCCAGCAGTTTTTCAGGCGGGAGGGCGGGGTACGAGCAGTACTTC	CASSFSGGRAGYEQYF
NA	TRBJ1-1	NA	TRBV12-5	TGTGCTAGTGGCCAGACCCTAGCTTTCTTT	CASGQTLAFF
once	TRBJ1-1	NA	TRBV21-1	TGTGCCAGCAGCAGTACACCGTTGTACACTGAAGCTTTCTTT	CASSSTPLYTEAFF
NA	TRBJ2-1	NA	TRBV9	TGTGCCAGCAGCGCCAACTACCGCTCCTACAATGAGCAGTTCTTC	CASSANYRSYNEQFF
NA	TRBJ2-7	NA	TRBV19	TGTGCCAGTAGCCCTTATTGGAGGGAGGAACCCTACGAGCAGTACTTC	CASSPYWREEPYEQYF
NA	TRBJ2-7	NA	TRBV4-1	TGCGCCAGCAGCCAAGAGGCCCACTACGAGCAGTACTTC	CASSQEAHYEQYF
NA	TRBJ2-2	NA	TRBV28	TGTGCCAGCAGTAGAGTAGGGGGAATTAGACTCACCGGGGAGCTGTTTTTT	CASSRVGGIRLTGELFF
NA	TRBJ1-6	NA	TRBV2	TGTGCCAGCAGTGAAGCAACTGGGCGGAATTCACCCCTCCACTTT	CASSEATGRNSPLHF
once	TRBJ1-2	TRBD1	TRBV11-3	TGTGCCAGCAGCTCCCAGGGACAGAGCTATGGCTACACCTTC	CASSSQGQSYGYTF
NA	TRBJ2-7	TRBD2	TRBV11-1	TGTGCCAGCAGCTTAGGACTAGCGGGAGACGAGCAGTACTTC	CASSLGLAGDEQYF
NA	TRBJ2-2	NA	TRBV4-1	TGCGCCAGCAGCCAAGGAGGCGAGCAGAACACCGGGGAGCTGTTTTTT	CASSQGGEQNTGELFF
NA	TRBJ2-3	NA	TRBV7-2	TGTGCCAGCAGCTTAGGTCCGGGCCCCACAGATACGCAGTATTTT	CASSLGPGPTDTQYF